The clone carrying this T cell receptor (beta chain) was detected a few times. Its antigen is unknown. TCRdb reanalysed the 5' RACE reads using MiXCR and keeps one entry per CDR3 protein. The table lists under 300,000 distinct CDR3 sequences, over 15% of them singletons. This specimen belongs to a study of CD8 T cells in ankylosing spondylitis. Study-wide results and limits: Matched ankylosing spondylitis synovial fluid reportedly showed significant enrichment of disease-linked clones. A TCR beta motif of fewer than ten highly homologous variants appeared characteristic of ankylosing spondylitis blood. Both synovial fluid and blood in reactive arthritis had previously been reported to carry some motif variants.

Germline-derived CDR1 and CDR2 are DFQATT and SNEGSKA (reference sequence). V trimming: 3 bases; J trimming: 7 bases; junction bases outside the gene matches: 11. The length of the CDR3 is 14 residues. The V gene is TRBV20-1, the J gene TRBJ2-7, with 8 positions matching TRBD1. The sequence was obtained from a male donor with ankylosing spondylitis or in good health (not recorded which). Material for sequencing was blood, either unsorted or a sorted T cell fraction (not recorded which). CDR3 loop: CSASAGGLFGEQYF. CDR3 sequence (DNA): TGCAGTGCTAGTGCAGGGGGCTTGTTCGGGGAGCAGTACTTC.